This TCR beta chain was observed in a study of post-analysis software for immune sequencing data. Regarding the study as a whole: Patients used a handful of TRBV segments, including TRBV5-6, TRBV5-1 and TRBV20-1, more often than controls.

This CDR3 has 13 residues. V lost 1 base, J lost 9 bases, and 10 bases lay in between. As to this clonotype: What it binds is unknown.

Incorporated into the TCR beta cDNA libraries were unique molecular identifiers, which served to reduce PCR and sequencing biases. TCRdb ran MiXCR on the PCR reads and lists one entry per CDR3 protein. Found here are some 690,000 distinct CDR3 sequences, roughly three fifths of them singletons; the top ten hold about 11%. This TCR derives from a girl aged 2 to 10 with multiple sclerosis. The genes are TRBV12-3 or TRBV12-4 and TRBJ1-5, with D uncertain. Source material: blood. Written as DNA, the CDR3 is TGTGCCAGCAGTTTAGTTAGGGATGGGCCCCAGCATTTT. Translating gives CASSLVRDGPQHF.